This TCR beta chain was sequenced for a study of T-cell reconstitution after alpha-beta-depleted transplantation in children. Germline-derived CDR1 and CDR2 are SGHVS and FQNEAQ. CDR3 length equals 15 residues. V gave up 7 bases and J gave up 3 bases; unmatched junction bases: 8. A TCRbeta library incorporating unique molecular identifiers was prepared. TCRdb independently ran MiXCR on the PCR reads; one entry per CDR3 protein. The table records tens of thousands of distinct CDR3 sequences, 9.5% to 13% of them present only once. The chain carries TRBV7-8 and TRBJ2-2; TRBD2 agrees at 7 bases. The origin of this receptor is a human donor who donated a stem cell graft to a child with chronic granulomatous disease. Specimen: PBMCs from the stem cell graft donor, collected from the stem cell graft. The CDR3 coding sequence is TGTGCCAGCAAAAGAAGGGGAGGGGACACCGGGGAGCTGTTTTTT. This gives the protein CASKRRGGDTGELFF.